The rows below give T cell receptor beta chains drawn from one sample of a study of OX40 agonist ivuxolimab in advanced cancers. Clones were sequenced by immunoSEQ multiplex PCR, and TCRdb holds only the in-frame ones, with some missing. The table has tens of thousands of clones, 80% to 90% seen once. The sample here was CD4+ or CD8+ T cells sorted from blood, taken in a trial of the OX40 agonist ivuxolimab. The source is an adult with an advanced solid tumor such as melanoma, head and neck, liver or kidney cancer. Each CDR3 is given with its conserved first and last residue. Fields, in order: J gene, D gene, V gene, CDR3 length, clone size, CDR3 DNA, CDR3 protein. The D gene is left open where the match is weak. Part of the rows lack a size; the others show once, few, many or a class for expanded clones.

TRBJ2-5	-	TRBV7-9	11	-	TGTGCCAGCAGCCGCCAAGGGGCCCAGTACTTC	CASSRQGAQYF
TRBJ1-1	TRBD1	TRBV6-5	15	-	TGTGCCAGCAAAAATCCCGGGACAGGGGGCACTGAAGCTTTCTTT	CASKNPGTGGTEAFF
TRBJ1-1	TRBD1	TRBV19	13	few	TGTGCCAGTAGGGACAGGCGGGACACTGAAGCTTTCTTT	CASRDRRDTEAFF
TRBJ2-7	TRBD2	TRBV14	15	-	TGTGCCAGCAGCCCCTGGAGCGGGAGGGCCTACGAGCAGTACTTC	CASSPWSGRAYEQYF
TRBJ2-1	TRBD2	TRBV7-2	16	-	TGTGCCAATTCCGTCCGGACTAGCGGCTCCTACAATGAGCAGTTCTTC	CANSVRTSGSYNEQFF
TRBJ1-1	-	TRBV19	13	once	TGTGCCAGTAGTGGTAGAGAGAACACTGAAGCTTTCTTT	CASSGRENTEAFF
TRBJ2-7	TRBD2	TRBV7-8	15	-	TGTGCCAGCAGCTTATCGTTAGCGGGAACCCACGAGCAGTACTTC	CASSLSLAGTHEQYF
TRBJ2-1	-	TRBV19	18	-	TGTGCCAGTAGTATAGACGCTTCCCGGCCCCCGGTGGGCAATGAGCAGTTCTTC	CASSIDASRPPVGNEQFF
TRBJ2-3	TRBD2	TRBV14	15	-	TGTGCCAGCAGCCAATTTCGAACTAGCGGAGATACGCAGTATTTT	CASSQFRTSGDTQYF
TRBJ2-1	TRBD2	TRBV6-5	15	-	TGTGCCAGCAGTTCCCGGGACTACCCTTACAATGAGCAGTTCTTC	CASSSRDYPYNEQFF
TRBJ2-2	TRBD1	TRBV7-3	15	-	TGTGCCAGCAGCTCGGGACAGGGAGACACCGGGGAGCTGTTTTTT	CASSSGQGDTGELFF
TRBJ2-3	-	TRBV10-3	15	-	TGTGCCATCAGTGATAATGGCACCCCCGTAGGTACGCAGTATTTT	CAISDNGTPVGTQYF
TRBJ2-1	-	TRBV29-1	10	once	TGCAGCGTCGACCAGGACTTCCCCCTCTTC	CSVDQDFPLF
TRBJ1-1	-	TRBV21-1	16	-	TGTGCCAGCAGCAAAGTAAGCAGGGCCATGAACACTGAAGCTTTCTTT	CASSKVSRAMNTEAFF
TRBJ2-5	-	TRBV19	14	-	TGTGCCAGTAGTGGGGTCAATATTTGGGAGACCCAGTACTTC	CASSGVNIWETQYF
TRBJ2-5	-	TRBV29-1	18	-	TGCAGCGTAACCCTGGACACCAGAGGTTCAGGGATCAGGGAGACCCAGTACTTC	CSVTLDTRGSGIRETQYF
TRBJ1-6	-	TRBV7-9	15	-	TGTGCCAGCAGCGCAGGTGAAGGACCTAATTCACCCCTCCACTTT	CASSAGEGPNSPLHF
TRBJ2-1	TRBD2	TRBV9	18	once	TGTGCCAGCAGCGCGCCAGCCTCGGTAGCGGGAGGGGACAATGAGCAGTTCTTC	CASSAPASVAGGDNEQFF
TRBJ1-1	-	TRBV7-8	17	-	TGTGCCAGCAGCTTAGTTTACAGGTCATACATGAACACTGAAGCTTTCTTT	CASSLVYRSYMNTEAFF
TRBJ2-3	-	TRBV5-1	16	-	TGCGCCAGCAGTTACGGGGTACTCCAGACCACAGATACGCAGTATTTT	CASSYGVLQTTDTQYF
TRBJ1-1	-	TRBV2	13	-	TGTGCCAGCGGTCGGTCGGAGATCACTGAAGCTTTCTTT	CASGRSEITEAFF
TRBJ2-7	-	TRBV5-1	14	-	TGCGCCAGCAGCTGGAGGGGTAATGCATACGAGCAGTACTTC	CASSWRGNAYEQYF
TRBJ2-1	-	TRBV6-5	15	-	TGTGCCAGCAGTCGTGCAGGGAACTCCTACAATGAGCAGTTCTTC	CASSRAGNSYNEQFF
TRBJ1-1	-	TRBV30	14	-	TGTGCCTGGACTGCGTGGGGCGCGGGAGAAGAAGCTTTCTTT	CAWTAWGAGEEAFF
TRBJ1-3	-	TRBV14	13	-	TGTGCCAGCAGCGGAATCTCTGGAAACACCATATATTTT	CASSGISGNTIYF
TRBJ2-7	TRBD2	TRBV7-2	15	-	TGTGCCAGCCGCGGTACGAGCGGGAGGACCTACGAGCAGTACTTC	CASRGTSGRTYEQYF
TRBJ2-3	-	TRBV13	17	-	TGTGCCAGCAGCTTAGCCAGGACCCGGGATCGCACAGATACGCAGTATTTT	CASSLARTRDRTDTQYF
TRBJ2-2	TRBD2	TRBV6-1	16	-	TGTGCCAGCAGTGCGATAGCGGGAGGAGGGACCGGGGAGCTGTTTTTT	CASSAIAGGGTGELFF
TRBJ2-5	TRBD1	TRBV5-4	17	-	TGTGCCAGCAGCCAGGGACAGGTCGTTCTCCAAGGGGAGACCCAGTACTTC	CASSQGQVVLQGETQYF
TRBJ2-3	-	TRBV5-6	13	few	TGTGCCAGCAGCTTGTGGGATCCAGATACGCAGTATTTT	CASSLWDPDTQYF
TRBJ1-5	-	TRBV19	12	few	TGTGCCAGTAGTTTATGGAATCAGCCCCAGCATTTT	CASSLWNQPQHF
TRBJ2-7	-	TRBV11-2	13	once	TGTGCCAGCAGCTCCGGAGTCCTCCCGGAGCAGTACTTC	CASSSGVLPEQYF
TRBJ2-1	TRBD2	TRBV7-2	16	-	TGTGCCAGCAGCAACATAGCGGGAGCTTCCTACAATGAGCAGTTCTTC	CASSNIAGASYNEQFF
TRBJ2-5	-	TRBV10-1	16	-	TGCGCCAGCAGTGAAGGGCGGAGGGGCAGCGGAGAGACCCAGTACTTC	CASSEGRRGSGETQYF
TRBJ2-7	-	TRBV4-1	14	-	TGCGCTAGCAGCCAAGATGCGACCCTCCCTAAGCAGTACTTC	CASSQDATLPKQYF
TRBJ2-1	TRBD2	TRBV11-1	17	-	TGTGCCAGCAGCCTGGGACTAGCCGGTAGGTCCTACAATGAGCAGTTCTTC	CASSLGLAGRSYNEQFF
TRBJ2-1	TRBD2	TRBV11-2	14	few	TGTGCCAGCAGTTTAGCGGGAGCTATAAATGAGCAGTTCTTC	CASSLAGAINEQFF
TRBJ1-4	-	TRBV5-4	15	-	TGTGCCAGCAGCTCGGTCGGGGGGGCCCGCGAAAAACTGTTTTTT	CASSSVGGAREKLFF
TRBJ1-1	-	TRBV19	16	-	TGTGCCAGTAGTATAAGCAGGACGTTCATGAACACTGAAGCTTTCTTT	CASSISRTFMNTEAFF